One and the same sample provided the 24 T cell receptor beta chains below, sequenced in a study of cytomegalovirus exposure and HLA in healthy donors. PCR employed 60 Vbeta and 13 Jbeta primers. The method was immunoSEQ multiplex PCR; TCRdb's version includes in-frame clones alone and lacks a portion of them. The table includes about 180,000 clones, roughly three quarters detected once. Sequencing used PBMCs. These TCRs come from a woman aged 25 to 45 in good health and CMV-seropositive.

This clone occurred a few times. The rearrangement links TRBV4-2 to TRBJ2-7; 7 bases fit TRBD1. The ends lost 0 bases at V and 2 bases at J; junction bases unmatched: 7. In germline, CDR1 is LGHNA, CDR2 YNFKEQ. The CDR3 spans 16 residues. Here the CDR3 reads CASSQDQRTGPYEQYF. The CDR3, as DNA: TGTGCCAGCAGCCAAGATCAGAGGACAGGACCCTACGAGCAGTACTTC.

V is TRBV5-1 and J is TRBJ2-5, with D unclear. Near its end, the DNA agrees better with TRBJ2-7, so the J call may be wrong. CDR3 length: 13 residues. CDR1 and CDR2 (germline): SGHRS, YFSETQ. CDR3 protein: CASSPVLTYEQYF. In DNA, the CDR3 is TGCGCCAGCAGCCCCGTTTTAACCTACGAGCAGTACTTC.

CDR3 amino acids: CASSLELQGPGGRGELFF. The CDR3 DNA is TGTGCCAGCAGCTTGGAATTACAGGGGCCCGGGGGTCGTGGGGAGCTGTTTTTT. This chain joins TRBV7-2 and TRBJ2-2; tentative D call: TRBD1 (7 bases). The V end was cut by 3 bases, the J end by 8 bases, with 25 bases between. The CDR3 is made up of 18 amino acids. Germline CDR1 is SGHTA and CDR2 is FQGNSA.

This rearrangement joins TRBV6-1 to TRBJ2-5, with TRBD2 matching over 11 bases. The J call may be wrong; the DNA end is better matched by TRBJ2-7. The CDR3 is 15 residues long. Germline V gene sequence: CDR1 MNHNS, CDR2 SASEGT. CDR3 residues: CASSGLAGGSGEQYF. In DNA, the CDR3 is TGTGCCAGCAGTGGTCTAGCGGGGGGATCCGGCGAGCAGTACTTC.

This clone has only one observation. The gene calls are TRBV9 and TRBJ2-3, with 9 bases lining up with TRBD2. The CDR3 totals 15 residues. V lost 5 bases, J lost 6 bases, and 10 bases stayed unmatched. The germline CDR1 and CDR2 sequences are SGDLS and YYNGEE. The CDR3 DNA is TGTGCCAGCAGGCCGGGACTAGCTTTCTCGGATACGCAGTATTTT. Translated, it gives CASRPGLAFSDTQYF.

This clone has more than one count but fewer than ten. The chain uses TRBV2 and TRBJ2-5; 7 bases map to TRBD2. V shed 6 bases, J shed 5 bases, and the junction held 9 bases outside the gene matches. Germline loops: CDR1 SNHLY, CDR2 FYNNEI. The CDR3 covers 14 residues. DNA for the CDR3: TGTGCCAGCAGATGGGAGGGGAATAGGGAGACCCAGTACTTC. It yields the protein CASRWEGNRETQYF.

This chain links TRBV7-2 with TRBJ1-5; tentatively, D is TRBD1 (6 bases). The CDR3 totals 13 residues. CDR1 is SGHTA and CDR2 is FQGNSA in the germline V gene. The V end lost 5 bases, the J end lost 7 bases, and 12 bases lay between the germline ends. CDR3 residues: CASSGTGSQPQHF. In nucleotides, the CDR3 is TGTGCCAGCAGCGGTACAGGGTCCCAGCCCCAGCATTTT.

The chain carries TRBV19 and TRBJ1-1, with 8 bases matching TRBD1. This CDR3 spans 16 amino acids. Trimming cost V 2 bases and J 2 bases; bases outside gene matches: 7. Germline V CDR1 and CDR2: LNHDA, SQIVND (reference sequence). CDR3 sequence reads: CASSISSDRVNTEAFF. DNA for the CDR3: TGTGCCAGTAGTATATCGTCGGACAGGGTAAACACTGAAGCTTTCTTT.

The chain has TRBV28 and TRBJ1-5; D remains unclear. The CDR3 has 14 residues. Germline assignment: CDR1 MDHEN and CDR2 SYDVKM. The V and J ends lost 3 bases and 4 bases respectively, with 10 bases between them. The CDR3, as DNA: TGTGCCAGCAGTTTGGCGGCAGCGAATCAGCCCCAGCATTTT. As protein: CASSLAAANQPQHF.

This chain links TRBV10-1 with TRBJ2-5, with 8 bases fitting TRBD2. The germline gives CDR1 WNHNN, CDR2 SYGVQD (reference sequence). CDR3 size: 16 residues. Unmatched junction bases numbered 9, after V lost 5 bases and J lost 1 base. The CDR3 region has the DNA TGCGCCAGCAGTCCCTTCGAGCGGGGGTTCCAAGAGACCCAGTACTTC. Protein product: CASSPFERGFQETQYF.

This rearrangement joins TRBV2 to TRBJ2-3, with D tentatively TRBD2 (6 bases). Germline loops: CDR1 SNHLY, CDR2 FYNNEI. This CDR3 is built from 14 residues. V shed 3 bases and J shed 5 bases, with 12 bases lying between them. The CDR3 loop reads CASSDSGRGDTQYF. The DNA of the CDR3 is TGTGCCAGCAGTGACAGCGGGCGGGGAGATACGCAGTATTTT.

This chain links TRBV5-4 with TRBJ2-7, with 7 bases matching TRBD2. This CDR3 comprises 14 residues. From germline, CDR1 is SGHNT and CDR2 YYREEE (reference sequence). The ends lost 5 bases at V and 4 bases at J; junction bases unmatched: 9. The CDR3 bases are TGTGCCAGCAGGGGGTTGGGGCGGGGGTACGAGCAGTACTTC. Its protein is CASRGLGRGYEQYF.

The chain carries TRBV11-2 and TRBJ2-2; tentatively, D is TRBD2 (5 bases). V shed 0 bases and J shed 6 bases, with 14 bases lying between them. The CDR3 has 16 residues. Germline V gene sequence: CDR1 SGHAT, CDR2 FQNNGV. The CDR3: CASSLETTYLPGELFF. The CDR3 region has the DNA TGTGCCAGCAGCTTAGAGACTACCTACCTCCCCGGGGAGCTGTTTTTT. Filled out from reference TRBV11-2 and TRBJ2-2, the complete variable domain reads EAGVAQSPRYKIIEKRQSVAFWCNPISGHATLYWYQQILGQGPKLLIQFQNNGVVDDSQLPKDRFSAERLKGVDSTLKIQPAKLEDSAVYLCASSLETTYLPGELFFGEGSRLTVL.

The chain carries TRBV18 and TRBJ1-4; 10 bases match TRBD1. Germline CDR1 reads KGHSH; CDR2 reads LQKENI. V lost 3 bases and J lost 8; bases outside the gene matches: 3. The length of the CDR3 is 14 residues. The CDR3: CASSPTGGREKLFF. CDR3 nucleotide sequence: TGTGCCAGCTCACCGACAGGGGGCCGGGAAAAACTGTTTTTT.

The chain combines TRBV18 with TRBJ2-1; 10 nucleotides align to TRBD2. Trimming took 6 bases from V and 9 from J; bases not matched to a gene: 14. Germline-derived CDR1 and CDR2 are KGHSH and LQKENI. The CDR3 totals 16 residues. CDR3 loop: CASSAPTSGAGGEQFF. CDR3 DNA sequence: TGTGCCAGCTCTGCACCAACTAGCGGGGCTGGGGGTGAGCAGTTCTTC.

This clone has only one observation. The CDR3 sequence: CASSQGSGANVLTF. The CDR3 DNA follows: TGTGCTAGTTCTCAGGGCTCTGGGGCCAACGTCCTGACTTTC. The J gene is TRBJ2-6, the V gene TRBV12-5, with D perhaps TRBD1 (5 bases). This CDR3 region has 14 residues. V was trimmed by 8 bases and J by 0 bases, leaving 8 bases between them. Germline V gene data show CDR1 as LGHNT and CDR2 as FRNRAP. The variable domain in full, completed from reference TRBV12-5 and TRBJ2-6, reads DARVTQTPRHKVTEMGQEVTMRCQPILGHNTVFWYRQTMMQGLELLAYFRNRAPLDDSGMPKDRFSAEMPDATLATLKIQPSEPRDSAVYFCASSQGSGANVLTFGAGSRLTVL.

The genes are TRBV6-4 and TRBJ1-2; D ambiguous. This CDR3 has 15 residues. CDR1 and CDR2 (germline): MRHNA, SNTAGT. V lost 0 bases and J 5 bases, leaving 13 bases between the germline ends. CDR3 residues: CASSDSPESGYGYTF. In nucleotides, the CDR3 is TGTGCCAGCAGTGACTCGCCTGAATCGGGGTATGGCTACACCTTC.

The V call is TRBV27, the J call TRBJ2-3; the match to TRBD2 covers 9 bases. With V trimmed by 2 bases and J by 3 bases, 9 bases remained unmatched. From germline, CDR1 is MNHEY and CDR2 SMNVEV (reference sequence). The CDR3 is 17 residues long. This CDR3 is CASSLSASGGTTDTQYF. The DNA of the CDR3 is TGTGCCAGCAGTTTAAGTGCCAGCGGGGGGACGACAGATACGCAGTATTTT.

V and J are TRBV11-3 and TRBJ2-5; possible D gene TRBD2, 7 bases. Germline V CDR1 and CDR2: SGHNT, YENEEA. The CDR3 length is 12 residues. Trimming left V 6 bases short and J 5 bases short, with 10 bases between. Here the CDR3 DNA reads TGTGCCAGCAGTGCGGGGGCCGAGACCCAGTACTTC. Translated: CASSAGAETQYF.

The V call is TRBV30, the J call TRBJ2-7, with D maybe TRBD2 (6 bases). The CDR3 runs 13 residues. Germline CDR1 GTSNPN, CDR2 SVGIG (reference sequence). V lost 5 bases and J 1 base, leaving 12 bases between the germline ends. The CDR3 sequence is CAWGSGTSYEQYF. For the CDR3, the DNA is TGTGCCTGGGGCTCCGGGACTTCCTACGAGCAGTACTTC. Supplemented by reference TRBV30 and TRBJ2-7, the full variable domain reads SQTIHQWPATLVQPVGSPLSLECTVEGTSNPNLYWYRQAAGRGLQLLFYSVGIGQISSEVPQNLSASRPQDRQFILSSKKLLLSDSGFYLCAWGSGTSYEQYFGPGTRLTVT.

The CDR3 region has the DNA TGCGCCAGCAGCCATAGGACAGGGGGGAATGAGCAGTTCTTC. Its protein is CASSHRTGGNEQFF. The rearrangement links TRBV4-3 to TRBJ2-1; 10 nucleotides line up with TRBD1. Germline V gives CDR1 LGHNA, CDR2 YSLEER. The CDR3 consists of 14 residues. V lost 3 bases, J lost 7 bases, and 3 bases stayed unmatched.

The rearrangement uses TRBV19 and TRBJ2-3, with D possibly being TRBD1 (5 bases). The germline gives CDR1 LNHDA, CDR2 SQIVND (reference sequence). CDR3 length: 16 residues. V gave up 9 bases and J gave up 3 bases, with 22 bases separating them. The CDR3 sequence: CARSKGKMMRTDTQYF. For the CDR3, the DNA is TGTGCCAGATCAAAGGGGAAAATGATGCGTACAGATACGCAGTATTTT.

DNA of the CDR3: TGTGCCAGCAGCCATCATGACAGGGGAAATAATTCACCCCTCCACTTT. Its translation is CASSHHDRGNNSPLHF. The chain is built from TRBV5-5 and TRBJ1-6; 8 nucleotides match TRBD1. The CDR3 spans 16 residues. Germline trimming cut 4 bases from V and 5 bases from J; bases unmatched to any gene: 8. In germline, CDR1 is SGHKS, CDR2 YYEKEE (reference sequence). Drawing the rest from reference TRBV5-5 and TRBJ1-6, the complete variable domain is DAGVTQSPTHLIKTRGQQVTLRCSPISGHKSVSWYQQVLGQGPQFIFQYYEKEERGRGNFPDRFSARQFPNYSSELNVNALLLGDSALYLCASSHHDRGNNSPLHFGNGTRLTVT.

The chain employs TRBV4-3 and TRBJ1-3; no clear D gene. Germline V gene sequence: CDR1 LGHNA, CDR2 YSLEER. The CDR3 spans 13 residues. V was clipped by 4 bases and J by 2 bases, with 6 bases between them. This chain's CDR3 is CASSPSPGNTIYF. DNA of the CDR3: TGCGCCAGCAGCCCCTCTCCTGGAAACACCATATATTTT.